Listed here are 17 T cell receptor beta chains from one sample, sequenced in a study of T cell changes during pregnancy in multiple sclerosis. TCRdb's copy holds only in-frame clones and misses some; the assay was immunoSEQ multiplex PCR. The data show tens of thousands of clones, 94% seen once. Sequences were derived from peripheral blood, sampled in the second trimester of pregnancy. The receptors derive from a female donor in good health, enrolled as a control in a pregnancy study.

In this sample, this clone turned up a few times. The rearrangement links TRBV19 to TRBJ1-1, with D possibly being TRBD1 (5 bases). This CDR3 is built from 15 residues. The germline V and J ends were trimmed by 5 bases and 1 base, with 14 bases remaining between them. Germline lookup yields CDR1 LNHDA and CDR2 SQIVND (reference sequence). As DNA, the CDR3 is TGTGCCAGTAGTCGCCAGGGAGGGACGAACACTGAAGCTTTCTTT. Its protein product is CASSRQGGTNTEAFF.

The genes are TRBV29-1 and TRBJ2-7; maybe TRBD2 (6 bases). Trimming took off 6 bases at V and 4 bases at J, with 16 bases between the two ends. The CDR3 is made up of 13 amino acids. Per germline, CDR1 SQVTM and CDR2 ANQGSEA. Here the CDR3 reads CSVGPRAGYEQYF. The CDR3, as DNA: TGCAGCGTCGGTCCCAGGGCGGGGTACGAGCAGTACTTC.

The chain is built from TRBV5-1 and TRBJ1-1, with no clear D. The CDR3 loop spans 15 amino acids. Germline CDR1 is SGHRS and CDR2 is YFSETQ. V lost 1 base, J lost 4 bases, and 14 bases lay in between. The CDR3 is CASSLQSGMLTEAFF. Written as DNA, the CDR3 is TGCGCCAGCAGCTTGCAGTCAGGAATGCTCACTGAAGCTTTCTTT.

The J gene is TRBJ1-1, the V gene TRBV18, with 8 bases matching TRBD1. The V segment lost 5 bases and the J segment 5 bases; nucleotides outside the gene matches: 4. Looked up from germline, CDR1 is KGHSH and CDR2 is LQKENI. This CDR3 region has 13 residues. As DNA, the CDR3 is TGTGCCAGCTCAAACGACAGGGGTACTGAAGCTTTCTTT. It is translated as CASSNDRGTEAFF.

This chain connects TRBV6-6 to TRBJ2-1; 7 bases fit TRBD1. The CDR3 sequence is 12 residues long. Germline V gene sequence: CDR1 MNHNY, CDR2 SVGAGI (reference sequence). V lost 5 bases and J lost 9; bases outside the gene matches: 4. CDR3 region: CASSRQGPEQFF. The CDR3 region has the DNA TGTGCCAGCAGTCGACAGGGCCCTGAGCAGTTCTTC.

The chain links TRBV6-7 to TRBJ2-3; no firm D call. TRBV6-7 carries the ORF label, with uncertain function. The V end was cut by 4 bases, the J end by 1 base, with 15 bases between. This CDR3 has 16 amino acids. CDR3 in amino acids: CASSFRVVSGTDTQYF. The DNA for the CDR3 is TGTGCCAGCAGTTTCCGGGTGGTCTCGGGCACAGATACGCAGTATTTT.

The rearrangement joins TRBV7-2 to TRBJ1-2; the D gene is possibly TRBD1 (5 bases). V was cut by 1 base and J by 8 bases, with 20 bases left in between. CDR1 and CDR2 from the germline V gene are SGHTA and FQGNSA. The CDR3 length is 16 residues. This CDR3 reads CASSLEGLGRAGGYTF. The CDR3 DNA sequence: TGTGCCAGCAGCTTAGAGGGGCTCGGCAGGGCCGGAGGCTACACCTTC.

DNA of the CDR3: TGTGCCAGCAGTTTATCTTTTATCGCAGATACGCAGTATTTT. Its protein product is CASSLSFIADTQYF. The gene calls are TRBV27 and TRBJ2-3; D gene ambiguous. The CDR3 covers 14 residues. Per germline, CDR1 MNHEY and CDR2 SMNVEV (reference sequence). V was cut by 0 bases and J by 4 bases, with 8 bases left in between.

This rearrangement joins TRBV5-6 to TRBJ1-5; 7 positions agree with TRBD1. Germline CDR1 SGHDT, CDR2 YYEEEE. V dropped 5 bases and J dropped 5; count of bases not matched to a gene: 13. The CDR3 has 16 amino acids. The CDR3 nucleotides read TGTGCCAGCAGTCTGGGACCGGGACAGTCTTATCAGCCCCAGCATTTT. Translation gives CASSLGPGQSYQPQHF.

The V gene is TRBV5-6, the J gene TRBJ2-5; TRBD1 matches at 7 bases. There are 13 residues in the CDR3. V shed 5 bases and J 1 base; nucleotides not matched to a gene: 2. Germline V gene sequence: CDR1 SGHDT, CDR2 YYEEEE. Written as DNA, the CDR3 is TGTGCCAGCAGGAGGGACAGCCAAGAGACCCAGTACTTC. Amino acids: CASRRDSQETQYF.

A single count supports this clone. The V and J genes are TRBV4-1 and TRBJ2-2; 9 bases fit TRBD2. With 1 base clipped from V and 4 bases from J, the junction kept 13 bases outside the gene matches. Germline V gene data show CDR1 as MGHRA and CDR2 as YSYEKL. The CDR3 totals 19 residues. This CDR3 is CASSQVWSSGRMGTGELFF. The CDR3 region has the DNA TGCGCCAGCAGCCAAGTTTGGAGTAGCGGGAGAATGGGCACCGGGGAGCTGTTTTTT.

The chain joins TRBV7-9 to TRBJ2-1; 12 bases are a match to TRBD2. The CDR3 runs to 15 residues. V was clipped by 4 bases and J by 7 bases; unmatched bases: 5. Germline lookup yields CDR1 SEHNR and CDR2 FQNEAQ (reference sequence). The CDR3 sequence is CASSSSGLAGNEQFF. The CDR3 nucleotides read TGTGCCAGCAGCTCCTCCGGACTAGCGGGGAATGAGCAGTTCTTC.

This chain uses TRBV7-9 with TRBJ1-5; D remains unclear. The CDR3 spans 13 residues. Germline values: CDR1 SEHNR, CDR2 FQNEAQ (reference sequence). V lost 2 bases, J lost 6 bases, and 8 bases lay in between. The CDR3 DNA sequence: TGTGCCAGCAGCTTATTAGGAGGTCAGCCCCAGCATTTT. Its protein is CASSLLGGQPQHF.

The V gene is TRBV7-9, the J gene TRBJ2-7, with D perhaps matching TRBD1 (6 bases). The CDR3 has 13 amino acids. Trimming pared 3 bases from V and 3 bases from J, leaving 9 bases between. Looked up from germline, CDR1 is SEHNR and CDR2 is FQNEAQ (reference sequence). DNA for the CDR3: TGTGCCAGCAGCTTCAGGGGAGACTACGAGCAGTACTTC. This encodes CASSFRGDYEQYF. Based on the CDR3 plus reference TRBV7-9 and TRBJ2-7, the full variable domain is DTGVSQNPRHKITKRGQNVTFRCDPISEHNRLYWYRQTLGQGPEFLTYFQNEAQLEKSRLLSDRFSAERPKGSFSTLEIQRTEQGDSAMYLCASSFRGDYEQYFGPGTRLTVT.

J is TRBJ2-7 and V is TRBV6-6; 8 bases fit TRBD1. Germline loops: CDR1 MNHNY, CDR2 SVGAGI (reference sequence). This CDR3 is 14 amino acids long. With 6 bases clipped from V and 4 bases from J, the junction kept 8 bases outside the gene matches. The CDR3: CASSSTGVSYEQYF. For the CDR3, the DNA is TGTGCCAGCAGCTCGACAGGGGTGAGTTACGAGCAGTACTTC.

The V call is TRBV5-5, the J call TRBJ2-5, with TRBD2 identical over 9 bases. The CDR3 contains 19 residues. The junction had 21 bases not matched to a gene; V was cut back by 4 bases and J by 5 bases. The germline CDR1 and CDR2 sequences are SGHKS and YYEKEE (reference sequence). The CDR3 region is CASSPLGLGAGGRGETQYF. The CDR3 DNA reads as TGTGCCAGCAGCCCCTTAGGGTTGGGAGCGGGAGGTAGAGGGGAGACCCAGTACTTC. Full variable domain (rest looked up from reference TRBV5-5 and TRBJ2-5): DAGVTQSPTHLIKTRGQQVTLRCSPISGHKSVSWYQQVLGQGPQFIFQYYEKEERGRGNFPDRFSARQFPNYSSELNVNALLLGDSALYLCASSPLGLGAGGRGETQYFGPGTRLLVL.

The genes are TRBV5-4 and TRBJ2-7; tentative D call: TRBD2 (5 bases). Germline V gene sequence: CDR1 SGHNT, CDR2 YYREEE (reference sequence). V lost 0 bases, J lost 3 bases, and 10 bases lay in between. This CDR3 contains 14 residues. CDR3 region: CASSLERDNYEQYF. Written as DNA, the CDR3 is TGTGCCAGCAGCTTGGAACGGGATAACTACGAGCAGTACTTC.